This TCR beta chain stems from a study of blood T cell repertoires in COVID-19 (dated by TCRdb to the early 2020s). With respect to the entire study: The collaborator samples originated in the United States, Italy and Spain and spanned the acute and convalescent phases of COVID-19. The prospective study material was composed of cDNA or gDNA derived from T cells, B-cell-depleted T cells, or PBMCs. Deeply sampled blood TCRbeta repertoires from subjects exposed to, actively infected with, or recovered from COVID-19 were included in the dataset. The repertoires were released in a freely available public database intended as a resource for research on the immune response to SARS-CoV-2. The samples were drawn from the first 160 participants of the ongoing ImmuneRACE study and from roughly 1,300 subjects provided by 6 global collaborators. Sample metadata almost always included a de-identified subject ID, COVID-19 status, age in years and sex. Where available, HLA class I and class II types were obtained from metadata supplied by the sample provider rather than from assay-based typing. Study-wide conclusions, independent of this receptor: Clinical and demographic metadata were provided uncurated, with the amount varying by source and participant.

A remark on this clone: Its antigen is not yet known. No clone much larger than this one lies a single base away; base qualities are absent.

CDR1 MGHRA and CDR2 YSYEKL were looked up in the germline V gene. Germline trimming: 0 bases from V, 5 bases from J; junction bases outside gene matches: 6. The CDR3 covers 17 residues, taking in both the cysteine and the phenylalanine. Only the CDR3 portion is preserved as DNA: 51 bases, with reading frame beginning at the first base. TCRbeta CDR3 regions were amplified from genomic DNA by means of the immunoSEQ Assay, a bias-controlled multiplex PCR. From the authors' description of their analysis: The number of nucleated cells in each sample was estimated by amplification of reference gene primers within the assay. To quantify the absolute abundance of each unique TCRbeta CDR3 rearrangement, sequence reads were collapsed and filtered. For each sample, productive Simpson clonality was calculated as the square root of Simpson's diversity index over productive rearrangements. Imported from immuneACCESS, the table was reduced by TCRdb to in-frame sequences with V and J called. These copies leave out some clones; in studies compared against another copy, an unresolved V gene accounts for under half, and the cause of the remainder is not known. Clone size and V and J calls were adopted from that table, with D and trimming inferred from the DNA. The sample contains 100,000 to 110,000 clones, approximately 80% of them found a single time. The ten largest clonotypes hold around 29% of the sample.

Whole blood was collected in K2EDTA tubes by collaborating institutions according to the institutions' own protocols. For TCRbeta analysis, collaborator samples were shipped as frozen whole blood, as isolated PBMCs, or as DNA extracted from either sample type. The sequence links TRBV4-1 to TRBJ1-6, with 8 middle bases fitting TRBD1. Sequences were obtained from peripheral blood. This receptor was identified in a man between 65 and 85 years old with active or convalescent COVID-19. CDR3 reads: CASSQDTQGANNSPLHF. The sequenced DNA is TGCGCCAGCAGCCAAGATACCCAGGGGGCAAATAATTCACCCCTCCACTTT.